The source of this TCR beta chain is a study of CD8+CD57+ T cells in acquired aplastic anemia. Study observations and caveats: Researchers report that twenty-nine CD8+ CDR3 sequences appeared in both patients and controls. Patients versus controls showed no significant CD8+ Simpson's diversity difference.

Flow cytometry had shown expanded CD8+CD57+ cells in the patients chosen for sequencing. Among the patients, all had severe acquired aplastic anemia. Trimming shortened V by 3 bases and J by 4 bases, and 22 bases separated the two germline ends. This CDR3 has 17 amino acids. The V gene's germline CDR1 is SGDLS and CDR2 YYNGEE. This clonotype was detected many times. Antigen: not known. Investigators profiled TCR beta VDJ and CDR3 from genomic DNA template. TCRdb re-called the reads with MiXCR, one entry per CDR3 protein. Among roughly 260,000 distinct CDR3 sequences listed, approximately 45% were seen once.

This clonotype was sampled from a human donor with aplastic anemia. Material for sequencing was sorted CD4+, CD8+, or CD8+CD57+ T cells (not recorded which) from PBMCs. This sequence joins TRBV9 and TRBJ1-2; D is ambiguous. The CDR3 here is CASSDAQRVRIPYGYTF. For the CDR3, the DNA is TGTGCCAGCAGCGACGCCCAGAGGGTCAGGATACCCTATGGCTACACCTTC.